A selection of T cell receptor beta chains follows, all from one sample in a study of type 1 regulatory T cells. TCRdb analysed the reads with MiXCR anew, one entry per CDR3 protein. The sample carries 80,000 to 100,000 distinct CDR3 sequences, roughly 31% recorded once. The specimen was CD4+ T cells, either the whole sample or a sorted fraction (not recorded which). The receptors stem from a human donor in good health. CDR3s include the opening cysteine and the closing phenylalanine or tryptophan. Fields, in order: V gene, J gene, D gene, clone size, CDR3 DNA, CDR3 protein. A D gene is named only where the DNA matches it firmly. For some rows the clone size is stated as once, few or many, or as a class when expanded; others skip it.

>TRBV14|TRBJ2-3|-|-
TGTGCCAGCAGCCTCAGCCCGGATACGCAGTATTTT
CASSLSPDTQYF
>TRBV7-6|TRBJ2-3|-|few
TGTGCCAGCAGCTTAGGAGGCCCAGATACGCAGTATTTT
CASSLGGPDTQYF
>TRBV15|TRBJ2-7|-|-
TGTGCCACCAGCAGAGATCACACCTACGAGCAGTACTTC
CATSRDHTYEQYF
>TRBV2|TRBJ2-7|-|-
TGTGCCAGACGAGCGGAGAAGGGGCTCGAGCAGTACTTC
CARRAEKGLEQYF
>TRBV19|TRBJ2-2|-|few
TGTGCCAGTAGCCTGCCCCCGGGAACGAACACCGGGGAGCTGTTTTTT
CASSLPPGTNTGELFF
>TRBV11-2|TRBJ2-3|TRBD2|few
TGTGCCAGCAGCACCGGAGCGGGACTTAGCACAGATACGCAGTATTTT
CASSTGAGLSTDTQYF
>TRBV18|TRBJ2-1|-|few
TGTGCCAGCTCAGGGAGCGTCTACAATGAGCAGTTCTTC
CASSGSVYNEQFF
>TRBV20-1|TRBJ1-5|TRBD1|-
TGCAGTGCCAAAGGACAGGCGGGCAATCAGCCCCAGCATTTT
CSAKGQAGNQPQHF
>TRBV6-2/TRBV6-3|TRBJ2-3|TRBD2|few
TGTGCCAGCAGATCCCACCTAGCGGGACCCACAGATACGCAGTATTTT
CASRSHLAGPTDTQYF
>TRBV5-6|TRBJ1-5|TRBD1|-
TGTGCCAGCAGCTTAGGATTCCCGGGACAGTTAAATCAGCCCCAGCATTTT
CASSLGFPGQLNQPQHF
>TRBV20-1|TRBJ2-4|-|-
TGCAGTGCTGAGGACACAGGGCCTTTAAACATTCAGTACTTC
CSAEDTGPLNIQYF
>TRBV6-5|TRBJ2-7|TRBD1|few
TGTGCCAGCAGGGCTAGACAGGGGAACTACGAGCAGTACTTC
CASRARQGNYEQYF
>TRBV7-9|TRBJ2-1|-|once
TGTGCCAGCAGCCTCCCACAAGGGGACAATGAGCAGTTCTTC
CASSLPQGDNEQFF
>TRBV7-2|TRBJ2-1|TRBD2|-
TGTGCCAGCAGCTTTCACCCTCAGACTAGCGGGAGGTTTTACAATGAGCAGTTCTTC
CASSFHPQTSGRFYNEQFF
>TRBV19|TRBJ2-3|TRBD2|-
TGTGCCAGTAGTAAAACCTCTAGCGGGAGCAGAGATACGCAGTATTTT
CASSKTSSGSRDTQYF
>TRBV4-1|TRBJ2-2|-|-
TGCGCCAGCAGCCAAGTAGCCAGATCTCCCGCCGGGGAGCTGTTTTTT
CASSQVARSPAGELFF
>TRBV7-2|TRBJ2-5|-|many
TGTGCCAGCAGCTACCGGGCCCCCGATGAGACCCAGTACTTC
CASSYRAPDETQYF
>TRBV5-1|TRBJ2-2|-|-
TGCGCCAGCAGCTTGGATCCGAACACCGGGGAGCTGTTTTTT
CASSLDPNTGELFF
>TRBV5-4|TRBJ1-2|-|-
TGTGTCAGCAGCTTGGCGCCCCAGGAACCCTATGGCTACACCTTC
CVSSLAPQEPYGYTF